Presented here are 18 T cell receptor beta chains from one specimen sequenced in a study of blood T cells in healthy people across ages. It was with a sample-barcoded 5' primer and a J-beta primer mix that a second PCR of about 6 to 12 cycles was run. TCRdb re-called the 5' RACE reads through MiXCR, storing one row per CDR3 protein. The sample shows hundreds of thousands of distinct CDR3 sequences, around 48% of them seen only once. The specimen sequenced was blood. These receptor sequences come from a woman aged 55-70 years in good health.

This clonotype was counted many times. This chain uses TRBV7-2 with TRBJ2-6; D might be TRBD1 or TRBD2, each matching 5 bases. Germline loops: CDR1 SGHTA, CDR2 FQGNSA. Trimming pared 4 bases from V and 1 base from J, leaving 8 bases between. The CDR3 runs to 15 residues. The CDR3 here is CASSYGGSGANVLTF. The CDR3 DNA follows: TGTGCCAGCAGCTATGGGGGATCTGGGGCCAACGTCCTGACTTTC.

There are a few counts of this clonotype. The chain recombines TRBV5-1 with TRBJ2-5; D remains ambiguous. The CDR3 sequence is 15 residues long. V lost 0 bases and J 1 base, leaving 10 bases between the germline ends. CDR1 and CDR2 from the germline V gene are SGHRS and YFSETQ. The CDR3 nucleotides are TGCGCCAGCAGCTTGGCTGGGGTATCCCAAGAGACCCAGTACTTC. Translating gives CASSLAGVSQETQYF.

The CDR3 coding sequence is TGTGCCAGCCTAACTGGGAGCCGGGGTTTGAATACGCAGTATTTT. It is translated as CASLTGSRGLNTQYF. The chain combines TRBV6-2 or TRBV6-3 with TRBJ2-3; D is perhaps TRBD2 (5 bases). Per germline, CDR1 MNHEY and CDR2 SVGEGT. The CDR3 extends over 15 amino acids. The V end lost 8 bases, the J end lost 7 bases, and 22 bases lay between the germline ends.

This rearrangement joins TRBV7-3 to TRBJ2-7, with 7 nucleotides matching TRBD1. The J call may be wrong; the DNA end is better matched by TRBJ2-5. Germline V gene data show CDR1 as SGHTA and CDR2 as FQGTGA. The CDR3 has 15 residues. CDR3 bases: TGTGCCAGCAGCCACAGGGACAGTCCCTCTGAGACCCAGTACTTC. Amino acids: CASSHRDSPSETQYF.

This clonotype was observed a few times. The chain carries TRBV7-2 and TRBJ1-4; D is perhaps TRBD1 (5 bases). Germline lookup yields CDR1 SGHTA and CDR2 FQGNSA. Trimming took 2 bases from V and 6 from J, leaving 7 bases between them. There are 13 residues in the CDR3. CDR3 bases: TGTGCCAGCAGCTTACGAGGGGATGAAAAACTGTTTTTT. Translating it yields CASSLRGDEKLFF.

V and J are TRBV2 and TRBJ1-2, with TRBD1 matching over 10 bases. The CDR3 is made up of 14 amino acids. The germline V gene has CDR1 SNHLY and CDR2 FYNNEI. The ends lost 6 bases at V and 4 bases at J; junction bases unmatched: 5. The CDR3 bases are TGTGCCAGCAGGGGGACAGGGGCCGCCTATGGCTACACCTTC. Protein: CASRGTGAAYGYTF.

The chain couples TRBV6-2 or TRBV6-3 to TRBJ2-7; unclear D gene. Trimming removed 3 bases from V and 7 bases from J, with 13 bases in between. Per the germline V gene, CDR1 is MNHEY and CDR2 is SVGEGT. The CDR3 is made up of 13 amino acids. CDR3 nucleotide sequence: TGTGCCAGCAGTTATGGGGTCAACAATGAGCAGTACTTC. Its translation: CASSYGVNNEQYF.

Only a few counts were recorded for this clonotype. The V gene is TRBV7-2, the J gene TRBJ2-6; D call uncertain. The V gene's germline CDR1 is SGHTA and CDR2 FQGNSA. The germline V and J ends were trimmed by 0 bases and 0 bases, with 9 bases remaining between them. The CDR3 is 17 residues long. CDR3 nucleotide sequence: TGTGCCAGCAGCTTAGCCCAGATAGGCTCTGGGGCCAACGTCCTGACTTTC. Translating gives CASSLAQIGSGANVLTF.

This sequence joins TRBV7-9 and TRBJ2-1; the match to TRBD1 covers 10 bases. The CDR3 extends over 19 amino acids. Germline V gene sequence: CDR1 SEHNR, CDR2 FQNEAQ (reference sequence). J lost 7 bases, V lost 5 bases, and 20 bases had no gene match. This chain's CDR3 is CASSPWGQGLASGRNEQFF. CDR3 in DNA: TGTGCCAGCAGCCCATGGGGACAGGGGTTGGCTAGCGGGCGGAATGAGCAGTTCTTC. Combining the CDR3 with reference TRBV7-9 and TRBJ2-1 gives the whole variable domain DTGVSQNPRHKITKRGQNVTFRCDPISEHNRLYWYRQTLGQGPEFLTYFQNEAQLEKSRLLSDRFSAERPKGSFSTLEIQRTEQGDSAMYLCASSPWGQGLASGRNEQFFGPGTRLTVL.

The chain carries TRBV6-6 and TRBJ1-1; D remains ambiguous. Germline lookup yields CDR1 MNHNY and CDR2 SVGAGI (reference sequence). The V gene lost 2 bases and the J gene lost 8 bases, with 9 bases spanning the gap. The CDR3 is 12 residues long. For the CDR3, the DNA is TGTGCCAGCAGTTACCGAGTCGCAGAAGCTTTCTTT. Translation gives CASSYRVAEAFF.

CDR3 protein: CATSDPKAGSNEQYF. CDR3 nucleotides: TGTGCCACCAGTGACCCGAAAGCAGGGTCCAACGAGCAGTACTTC. V usage is TRBV24-1 and J usage is TRBJ2-7; possibly TRBD1 for D (5 bases). With 4 bases removed from V and 5 bases from J, the gap between germline ends came to 17 bases. Germline CDR1 reads KGHDR; CDR2 reads SFDVKD. The CDR3 has 15 amino acids.

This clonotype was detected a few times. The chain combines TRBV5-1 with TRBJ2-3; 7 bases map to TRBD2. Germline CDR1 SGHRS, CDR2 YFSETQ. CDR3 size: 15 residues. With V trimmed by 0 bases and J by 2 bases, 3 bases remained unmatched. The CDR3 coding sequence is TGCGCCAGCAGCTTGGAGGCGGGAGTCACAGATACGCAGTATTTT. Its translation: CASSLEAGVTDTQYF.

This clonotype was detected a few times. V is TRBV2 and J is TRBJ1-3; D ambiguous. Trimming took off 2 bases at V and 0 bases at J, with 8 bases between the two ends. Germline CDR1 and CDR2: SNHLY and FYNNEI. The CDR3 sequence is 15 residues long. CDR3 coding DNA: TGTGCCAGCAGTGAATTGTCGGGCTCTGGAAACACCATATATTTT. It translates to CASSELSGSGNTIYF.

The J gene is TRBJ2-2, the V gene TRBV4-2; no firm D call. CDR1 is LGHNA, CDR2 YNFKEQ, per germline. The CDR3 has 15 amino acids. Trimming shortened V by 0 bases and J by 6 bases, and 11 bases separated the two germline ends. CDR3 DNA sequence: TGTGCCAGCAGCCAAGAGCCGCAAAATGCCGGGGAGCTGTTTTTT. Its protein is CASSQEPQNAGELFF.

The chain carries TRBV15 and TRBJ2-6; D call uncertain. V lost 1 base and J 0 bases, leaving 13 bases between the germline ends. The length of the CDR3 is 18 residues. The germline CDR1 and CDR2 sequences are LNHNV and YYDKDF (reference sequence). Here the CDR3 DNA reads TGTGCCACCAGCAGAGGCAGGCCGTTAGGCTCTGGGGCCAACGTCCTGACTTTC. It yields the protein CATSRGRPLGSGANVLTF.

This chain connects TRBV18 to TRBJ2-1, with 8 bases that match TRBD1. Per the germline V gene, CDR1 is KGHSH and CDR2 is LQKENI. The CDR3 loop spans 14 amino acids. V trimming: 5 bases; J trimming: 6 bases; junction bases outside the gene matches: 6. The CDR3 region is CASSFQGAFNEQFF. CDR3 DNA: TGTGCCAGCTCATTCCAGGGGGCGTTCAATGAGCAGTTCTTC. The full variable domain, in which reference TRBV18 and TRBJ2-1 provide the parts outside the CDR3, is NAGVMQNPRHLVRRRGQEARLRCSPMKGHSHVYWYRQLPEEGLKFMVYLQKENIIDESGMPKERFSAEFPKEGPSILRIQQVVRGDSAAYFCASSFQGAFNEQFFGPGTRLTVL.

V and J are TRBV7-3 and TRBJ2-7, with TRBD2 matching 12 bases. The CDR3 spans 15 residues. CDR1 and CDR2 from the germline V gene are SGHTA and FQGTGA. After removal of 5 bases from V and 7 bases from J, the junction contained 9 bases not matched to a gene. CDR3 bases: TGTGCCAGCAGCAGGGGACTAGCGGGTTACAATGAGCAGTACTTC. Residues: CASSRGLAGYNEQYF.

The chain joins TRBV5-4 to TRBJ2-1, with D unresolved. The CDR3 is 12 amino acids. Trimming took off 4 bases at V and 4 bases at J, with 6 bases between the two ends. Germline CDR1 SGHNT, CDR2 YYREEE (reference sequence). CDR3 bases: TGTGCCAGCAGCGAAACTTACAATGAGCAGTTCTTC. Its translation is CASSETYNEQFF.